The sequence of this TCR beta chain was determined in a study of blood T cell repertoires in COVID-19. Study context: There were acute and convalescent COVID-19 samples, and they came from the United States, Italy and Spain. PBMCs, B-cell-depleted T cells, or T cells provided the cDNA or gDNA that made up the material.

This table comes from immunoSEQ multiplex PCR, and its TCRdb copy is limited to in-frame clones, with some not included. This sample has some 390,000 clones; 70% to 90% occur once, and the top ten carry about 1.4%. This clonotype originated in a woman aged 40-49 years with COVID-19, enrolled during active disease. Sequences were obtained from peripheral blood.

The CDR3 region has the DNA TGTGCCAGCAGTTCCAAGAACACTGAAGCTTTCTTT. Translated, it gives CASSSKNTEAFF. The chain recombines TRBV6-2 or TRBV6-3 with TRBJ1-1; no definite D call. V dropped 4 bases and J dropped 1 base, with 4 bases sitting between them. This CDR3 comprises 12 residues. Germline CDR1 is MNHEY and CDR2 is SVGEGT.